This TCR beta chain was sequenced for a study of tumor-infiltrating lymphocytes in primary liver carcinoma. Germline DNA was also extracted, while the blood RNA originated from unsorted whole blood. Investigators obtained four milliliters of peripheral blood ahead of surgery. Total RNA amounting to roughly 0.5 ug was the source from which TCR beta cDNA was made with a constant-region primer. What produced the TCR beta libraries was three nested multiplex PCR rounds using slightly modified ARM-PCR. It was with TRBV1-TRBV30 forward primers and a C-beta reverse primer that the first two PCR rounds were run, at approximately 9 cycles each. Each CDR3 protein gets one entry after TCRdb re-called the multiplex PCR reads with MiXCR. Among fewer than 350,000 distinct CDR3 sequences, about 60% were seen once, and the ten largest hold roughly 9%. This clonotype was observed at least ten times. The CDR3 covers 17 residues. Trimming took off 4 bases at V and 0 bases at J, with 18 bases between the two ends. CDR1 ENHRY and CDR2 SYGVKD come from the germline V gene.

The rearrangement links TRBV10-3 to TRBJ2-5; perhaps TRBD2 as D (5 bases). The sequence came from a man aged 40-49 years with primary liver carcinoma and hepatitis B virus infection. Sequences were obtained from peripheral blood. The CDR3 region is CAISVTDSRVDQETQYF. In DNA form, the CDR3 reads TGTGCCATCAGTGTTACCGACTCGAGGGTGGACCAAGAGACCCAGTACTTC.